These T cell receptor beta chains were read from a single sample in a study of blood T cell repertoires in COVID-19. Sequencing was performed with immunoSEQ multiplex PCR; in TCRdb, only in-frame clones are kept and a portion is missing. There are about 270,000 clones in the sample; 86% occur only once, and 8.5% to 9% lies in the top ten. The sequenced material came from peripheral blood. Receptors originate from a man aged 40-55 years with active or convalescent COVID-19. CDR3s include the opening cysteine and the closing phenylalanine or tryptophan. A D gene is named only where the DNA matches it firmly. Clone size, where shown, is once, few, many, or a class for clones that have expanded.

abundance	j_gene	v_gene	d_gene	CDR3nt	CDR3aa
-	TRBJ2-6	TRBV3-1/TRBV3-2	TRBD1	TGTGCCAGCAGCCAAGGTTCAGGGGGCGGTGGGGCCAACGTCCTGACTTTC	CASSQGSGGGGANVLTF
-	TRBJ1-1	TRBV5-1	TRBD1	TGCGCCAGCAGCTTGGAGGGGACAGCTACTGAAGCTTTCTTT	CASSLEGTATEAFF
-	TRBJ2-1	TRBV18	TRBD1	TGTGCCAGCTCACGAAACGTCGGGACAGTGTACAATGAGCAGTTCTTC	CASSRNVGTVYNEQFF
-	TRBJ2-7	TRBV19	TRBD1	TGTGCCAGTAGTATCGGGGACAGGGCCTACGAGCAGTACTTC	CASSIGDRAYEQYF
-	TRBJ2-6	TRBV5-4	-	TGTGCCAGCAGATTGGGAGGTGCTGGGGCCAACGTCCTGACTTTC	CASRLGGAGANVLTF
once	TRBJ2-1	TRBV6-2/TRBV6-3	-	TGTGCCAGCAGCTCCACTAGTAAGACCTACAATGAGCAGTTCTTC	CASSSTSKTYNEQFF
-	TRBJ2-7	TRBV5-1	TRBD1	TGCGCCAGCAGTTCGACCGGGACAGGGATCCCCTACGAGCAGTACTTC	CASSSTGTGIPYEQYF
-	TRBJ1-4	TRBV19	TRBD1	TGTGCCAGTAGAACCCAGGGGGCGGCTAATGAAAAACTGTTTTTT	CASRTQGAANEKLFF
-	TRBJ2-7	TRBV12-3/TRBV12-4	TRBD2	TGTGCCAGCAGTGGGCTGCGGGGGGGGCAGTACTTC	CASSGLRGGQYF
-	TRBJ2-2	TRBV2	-	TGTGCCAGTGGGGCGGGGAGCACCGGGGAGCTGTTTTTT	CASGAGSTGELFF
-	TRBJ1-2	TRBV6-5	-	TGTGCCAGCAGTTACTCCACAGGGAACTATGGCTACACCTTC	CASSYSTGNYGYTF
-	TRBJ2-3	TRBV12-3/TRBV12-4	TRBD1	TGTGCCAGCAGTTTACCAGGGGGAGATACGCAGTATTTT	CASSLPGGDTQYF
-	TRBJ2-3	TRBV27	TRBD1	TGTGCCAGCAGTTTGGGGACAGTTGCCACAGATACGCAGTATTTT	CASSLGTVATDTQYF
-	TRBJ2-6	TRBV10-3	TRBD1	TGTGCCACCCGGGGGGACAGGGGGCTTAAGTATGGGGCCAACGTCCTGACTTTC	CATRGDRGLKYGANVLTF
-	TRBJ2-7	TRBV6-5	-	TGTGCCAGCAGTTACGAAAGGGAGTCCTACGAGCAGTACTTC	CASSYERESYEQYF
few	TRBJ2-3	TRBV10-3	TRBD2	TGTGCCATCACCCGGGGGGGGGACACAGATACGCAGTATTTT	CAITRGGDTDTQYF
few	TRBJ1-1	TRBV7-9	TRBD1	TGTGCCAGCAGGGGCCGGGACAGGGGACTGAACACTGAAGCTTTCTTT	CASRGRDRGLNTEAFF
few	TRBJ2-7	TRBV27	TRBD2	TGTGCCAGCAGGGGGGGGGTACTCGGGACGAGCACAACCTACGAGCAGTACTTC	CASRGGVLGTSTTYEQYF
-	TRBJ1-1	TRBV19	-	TGTGCCAGTAGTTGGGACAACCGACCTGAAGCTTTCTTT	CASSWDNRPEAFF
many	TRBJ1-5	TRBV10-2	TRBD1	TGCGCCACCGCCGAGGGGGCATACAATCAGCCCCAGCATTTT	CATAEGAYNQPQHF